The 20 T cell receptor beta chains listed next were all sequenced from one sample in a study of cytomegalovirus exposure and HLA in healthy donors. PCR primers comprised 60 Vbeta and 13 Jbeta primers. Generated by immunoSEQ multiplex PCR, the TCRdb table keeps only in-frame clones and is missing some. In the table there are some 130,000 clones, approximately 71% of which are singletons. Sequencing used PBMCs. The receptors were sampled from a man between 25 and 39 years old in good health and CMV-seronegative.

The V call is TRBV18, the J call TRBJ1-3, with unresolved D. The CDR3 covers 16 residues. V was clipped by 4 bases and J by 0 bases, with 13 bases between them. CDR1 and CDR2 (germline): KGHSH, LQKENI. CDR3 nucleotides: TGTGCCAGCTCACTCTCGGACGGGAACTCTGGAAACACCATATATTTT. This codes for CASSLSDGNSGNTIYF.

The chain employs TRBV5-4 and TRBJ1-3; D ambiguous. This CDR3 region has 15 residues. Germline CDR1 is SGHNT and CDR2 is YYREEE (reference sequence). Trimming removed 1 base at V and 0 bases at J, with 8 bases between. The CDR3 DNA sequence: TGTGCCAGCAGCTTGATGGGCCTCTCTGGAAACACCATATATTTT. Protein: CASSLMGLSGNTIYF.

V is TRBV4-2 and J is TRBJ2-7; the D gene is possibly TRBD2 (5 bases). The V gene's germline CDR1 is LGHNA and CDR2 YNFKEQ. CDR3 length equals 13 residues. V was trimmed by 1 base and J by 7 bases, leaving 11 bases between them. The CDR3 DNA sequence: TGTGCCAGCAGCCAAGGGCGACTACTGGAGCAGTACTTC. It is translated as CASSQGRLLEQYF.

This clone was seen a few times. The genes are TRBV28 and TRBJ2-7; D remains ambiguous. Per germline, CDR1 MDHEN and CDR2 SYDVKM. V was trimmed by 4 bases and J by 3 bases, leaving 10 bases between them. The CDR3 contains 13 residues. The chain's CDR3 is CASSSPGNYEQYF. DNA of the CDR3: TGTGCCAGCAGTTCCCCCGGTAACTACGAGCAGTACTTC.

The chain is built from TRBV9 and TRBJ2-2, with 7 bases matching TRBD2. V trimming: 1 base; J trimming: 2 bases; junction bases outside the gene matches: 8. Germline loops: CDR1 SGDLS, CDR2 YYNGEE. The CDR3 sequence is 17 residues long. This chain's CDR3 is CASSVPLAGLNTGELFF. In DNA form, the CDR3 reads TGTGCCAGCAGCGTACCTTTAGCGGGTCTAAACACCGGGGAGCTGTTTTTT.

V usage is TRBV6-5 and J usage is TRBJ2-7, with TRBD1 identical over 7 bases. CDR1 is MNHEY and CDR2 is SVGAGI in the germline V gene. The CDR3 is 15 amino acids. After removal of 6 bases from V and 2 bases from J, the junction contained 10 bases not matched to a gene. CDR3 coding DNA: TGTGCCAGCAGCTCTACGGGACAGAGAACCTACGAGCAGTACTTC. Translated, it gives CASSSTGQRTYEQYF.

This rearrangement joins TRBV7-9 to TRBJ2-7; D is undetermined. The germline V and J ends were trimmed by 2 bases and 6 bases, with 8 bases remaining between them. This CDR3 is built from 12 residues. The germline CDR1 and CDR2 sequences are SEHNR and FQNEAQ (reference sequence). CDR3 sequence: CASSLTPVEQYF. Written as DNA, the CDR3 is TGTGCCAGCAGCTTAACCCCAGTCGAGCAGTACTTC.

This chain uses TRBV7-8 with TRBJ1-5; D is unresolved. Trimming took off 3 bases at V and 7 bases at J, with 10 bases between the two ends. The CDR3 contains 13 residues. Germline-derived CDR1 and CDR2 are SGHVS and FQNEAQ. The CDR3 DNA sequence: TGTGCCAGCAGCTTCGGGTTGCAGCAGCCCCAGCATTTT. Its protein is CASSFGLQQPQHF.

The V and J genes are TRBV2 and TRBJ2-5; D possibly corresponds to TRBD2 (5 bases). The CDR3 is 14 amino acids. Germline-derived CDR1 and CDR2 are SNHLY and FYNNEI. The V end lost 4 bases, the J end lost 1 base, and 10 bases lay between the germline ends. CDR3 nucleotide sequence: TGTGCCAGCAGTGCCGGGGATATCCAAGAGACCCAGTACTTC. Residues: CASSAGDIQETQYF.

This chain joins TRBV30 and TRBJ1-3, with D maybe TRBD1 (6 bases). This CDR3 is 14 amino acids long. Germline CDR1 reads GTSNPN; CDR2 reads SVGIG (reference sequence). The V end was cut by 2 bases, the J end by 2 bases, with 10 bases between. DNA of the CDR3: TGTGCCTGGAGTACCAGGGGAACTGGAAACACCATATATTTT. Translating gives CAWSTRGTGNTIYF.

This clone was seen a few times. The J gene is TRBJ1-3, the V gene TRBV5-1; 11 bases match TRBD1. J gave up 3 bases and V 2 bases, and 7 bases lay outside the gene matches. This CDR3 is 17 amino acids long. Germline CDR1 reads SGHRS; CDR2 reads YFSETQ. DNA of the CDR3: TGCGCCAGCAGCTTTTACGGACAGGGGGCTTTTGGAAACACCATATATTTT. This sequence encodes CASSFYGQGAFGNTIYF.

The rearrangement links TRBV5-1 to TRBJ1-1; no clear D. This CDR3 spans 14 amino acids. Trimming removed 3 bases from V and 4 bases from J, with 13 bases in between. CDR1 and CDR2 from the germline V gene are SGHRS and YFSETQ. In DNA form, the CDR3 reads TGCGCCAGCAGCTCGCCTGCGGAGGGCACTGAAGCTTTCTTT. Its protein product is CASSSPAEGTEAFF.

The V call is TRBV5-1, the J call TRBJ2-1; TRBD2 agrees at 10 bases. Germline loops: CDR1 SGHRS, CDR2 YFSETQ. Unmatched junction bases numbered 9, after V lost 0 bases and J lost 9 bases. The CDR3 consists of 16 residues. The CDR3 is CASSLVAFVAGGEQFF. CDR3 in DNA: TGCGCCAGCAGCTTGGTCGCCTTCGTAGCGGGAGGTGAGCAGTTCTTC.

The chain uses TRBV5-1 and TRBJ1-1; 9 positions match TRBD1. The CDR3 loop spans 15 amino acids. Germline CDR1 reads SGHRS; CDR2 reads YFSETQ. The V segment lost 6 bases and the J segment 10 bases; nucleotides outside the gene matches: 16. The CDR3 loop is CASMLRTGALSGAFF. CDR3 nucleotides: TGCGCCAGCATGCTAAGGACAGGGGCCCTGTCCGGAGCTTTCTTT.

The chain recombines TRBV9 with TRBJ2-7, with TRBD2 matching over 8 bases. CDR1 is SGDLS and CDR2 is YYNGEE in the germline V gene. Trimming took 0 bases from V and 1 from J; bases not matched to a gene: 3. The CDR3 has 15 amino acids. The CDR3 is CASSVASGRSYEQYF. The DNA of the CDR3 is TGTGCCAGCAGCGTAGCCAGCGGGAGATCCTACGAGCAGTACTTC. Looking up the rest from reference TRBV9 and TRBJ2-7 gives the full variable domain: DSGVTQTPKHLITATGQRVTLRCSPRSGDLSVYWYQQSLDQGLQFLIQYYNGEERAKGNILERFSAQQFPDLHSELNLSSLELGDSALYFCASSVASGRSYEQYFGPGTRLTVT.

The V and J genes are TRBV5-1 and TRBJ2-5; no reliable D call. Trimming shortened V by 4 bases and J by 3 bases, and 7 bases separated the two germline ends. CDR3 size: 12 residues. From germline, CDR1 is SGHRS and CDR2 YFSETQ. Here the CDR3 DNA reads TGCGCCAGCAGCGGGCCGGAAGAGACCCAGTACTTC. Translating gives CASSGPEETQYF.

The rearrangement uses TRBV20-1 and TRBJ2-1; 9 nucleotides match TRBD2. With 6 bases clipped from V and 12 bases from J, the junction kept 3 bases outside the gene matches. This CDR3 is 10 amino acids long. Germline V gene lookup returns CDR1 DFQATT and CDR2 SNEGSKA (reference sequence). Here the CDR3 reads CSALLAGQFF. The CDR3 DNA is TGCAGTGCCCTACTAGCGGGGCAGTTCTTC.

The chain's CDR3 is CATRRQGSYEQYF. In DNA, the CDR3 is TGTGCCACCCGGCGACAGGGATCCTACGAGCAGTACTTC. This sequence joins TRBV19 and TRBJ2-7, with 7 nucleotides matching TRBD1. The V segment lost 10 bases and the J segment 1 base; nucleotides outside the gene matches: 7. From germline, CDR1 is LNHDA and CDR2 SQIVND (reference sequence). The length of the CDR3 is 13 residues.

The chain links TRBV25-1 to TRBJ1-3; 7 bases are a match to TRBD1. Germline V gene lookup returns CDR1 MGHDK and CDR2 SYGVNS. This CDR3 spans 15 amino acids. CDR3 sequence reads: CPATGERISGNTIYF. In nucleotides, the CDR3 is TGTCCTGCAACAGGGGAGCGAATCTCTGGAAACACCATATATTTT.

The chain carries TRBV10-1 and TRBJ2-7; 11 bases fit TRBD2. The CDR3 totals 15 residues. J was trimmed by 4 bases and V by 7 bases; bases with no gene match: 9. CDR1 is WNHNN and CDR2 is SYGVQD in the germline V gene (reference sequence). The CDR3 region is CASNPLAGESYEQYF. CDR3 coding DNA: TGCGCCAGCAATCCACTAGCGGGAGAGTCTTACGAGCAGTACTTC.